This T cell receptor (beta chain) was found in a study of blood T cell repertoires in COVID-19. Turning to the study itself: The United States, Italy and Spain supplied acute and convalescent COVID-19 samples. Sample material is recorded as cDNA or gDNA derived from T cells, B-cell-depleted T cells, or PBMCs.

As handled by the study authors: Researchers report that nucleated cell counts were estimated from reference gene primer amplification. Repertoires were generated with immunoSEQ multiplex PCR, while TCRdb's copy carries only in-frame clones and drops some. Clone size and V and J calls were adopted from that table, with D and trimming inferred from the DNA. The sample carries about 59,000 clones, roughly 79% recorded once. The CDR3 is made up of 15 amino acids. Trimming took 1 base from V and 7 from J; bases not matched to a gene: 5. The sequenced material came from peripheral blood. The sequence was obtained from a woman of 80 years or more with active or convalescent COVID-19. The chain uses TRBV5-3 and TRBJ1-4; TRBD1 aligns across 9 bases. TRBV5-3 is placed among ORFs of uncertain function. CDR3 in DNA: TGTGCCAGAAGCTTGCCGGACAGGGGAAGTGAAAAACTGTTTTTT. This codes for CARSLPDRGSEKLFF.